One and the same sample provided the 27 T cell receptor beta chains below, sequenced in a study of T cells in Graves' hyperthyroidism and ophthalmopathy. Amplified TCR beta CDR3 regions derived from RNA transcripts. A first-round RT-PCR of the TCR CDR3 used the HTBI primer set. TCRdb called the multiplex PCR reads again in MiXCR, with one record for every CDR3 protein. Of fewer than 650,000 distinct CDR3 sequences listed, 12% to 15% are singletons. Sequenced: blood. The source is a woman younger than 30 with Graves' ophthalmopathy.

This clonotype was seen repeatedly, ten times or more. The chain recombines TRBV29-1 with TRBJ1-5; weak D call: TRBD1 (5 bases). The CDR3 consists of 14 residues. Germline V lookup: CDR1 SQVTM, CDR2 ANQGSEA. V lost 5 bases and J lost 5, with 16 bases in between. The CDR3 loop is CSVSPGGTDQPQHF. The CDR3 nucleotides read TGCAGCGTTTCCCCCGGCGGGACGGATCAGCCCCAGCATTTT.

This clonotype was found a few times. The chain recombines TRBV4-2 with TRBJ2-1; D possibly matches TRBD1 or TRBD2 (6 bases each). V lost 0 bases and J 2 bases, leaving 11 bases between the germline ends. The CDR3 covers 16 residues. Germline V gene data show CDR1 as LGHNA and CDR2 as YNFKEQ. This chain's CDR3 is CASSQDWRGTYNEQFF. DNA of the CDR3: TGTGCCAGCAGCCAAGATTGGAGGGGGACCTACAATGAGCAGTTCTTC.

This clonotype came up many times. V is TRBV6-2 or TRBV6-3 and J is TRBJ1-4; no definite D call. Germline V gene sequence: CDR1 MNHEY, CDR2 SVGEGT. The CDR3 length is 13 residues. The V end lost 8 bases, the J end lost 5 bases, and 12 bases lay between the germline ends. The DNA for the CDR3 is TGTGCCAGCCGCCTTGGGAGGAATGAAAAACTGTTTTTT. Amino acids: CASRLGRNEKLFF.

With respect to this clonotype: A read error may be the cause here, since a much bigger clone is one base away. The chain uses TRBV29-1 and TRBJ2-7; possibly TRBD2 for D (6 bases). V was cut by 3 bases and J by 7 bases, with 31 bases left in between. CDR1 and CDR2 from the germline V gene are SQVTM and ANQGSEA. The CDR3 contains 18 residues. CDR3 DNA: TGCAGCGTTGAGGCCCAAGAGGGCGGGATCGCCTTGGGTAATGAGCAGTACTTC. Amino acids: CSVEAQEGGIALGNEQYF.

This clonotype was seen at least ten times. This chain uses TRBV29-1 with TRBJ2-1; 8 positions match TRBD1. CDR1 and CDR2 (germline): SQVTM, ANQGSEA. The J segment lost 1 base and the V segment lost 6 bases, leaving 2 bases of the junction unmatched. The CDR3 is 13 residues long. CDR3 loop: CSVRTGSYNEQFF. CDR3 sequence (DNA): TGCAGCGTAAGGACAGGGTCCTACAATGAGCAGTTCTTC.

This clonotype was seen repeatedly, ten times or more. The chain carries TRBV7-2 and TRBJ2-4; the D gene is possibly TRBD1 (6 bases). The V end lost 7 bases, the J end lost 9 bases, and 19 bases lay between the germline ends. There are 14 residues in the CDR3. The germline V gene has CDR1 SGHTA and CDR2 FQGNSA. The CDR3: CASNLRDKFGIQYF. DNA for the CDR3: TGTGCCAGCAACCTCCGGGACAAGTTCGGCATTCAGTACTTC.

Concerning this clonotype: This may be a read error: a much more frequent sequence differs by one nucleotide. The chain links TRBV20-1 to TRBJ2-7; D gene unclear. The CDR3 covers 12 residues. V lost 3 bases and J 1 base, leaving 7 bases between the germline ends. The germline CDR1 and CDR2 sequences are DFQATT and SNEGSKA (reference sequence). The CDR3 bases are TGCAGTGCTAGTAACGGGTCCTACGAGCAGTACTTC. Residues: CSASNGSYEQYF.

This clonotype was seen a few times. The chain couples TRBV29-1 to TRBJ2-7, with TRBD2 as a possible D gene (5 bases). V was cut by 0 bases and J by 0 bases, with 12 bases left in between. Germline loops: CDR1 SQVTM, CDR2 ANQGSEA. The CDR3 runs to 15 residues. The CDR3 protein is CSVEEGTTSSYEQYF. In DNA, the CDR3 is TGCAGCGTTGAAGAAGGCACAACTAGCTCCTACGAGCAGTACTTC.

This clonotype was counted ten times or more. The chain links TRBV11-2 to TRBJ1-2; D is possibly TRBD1 (5 bases). The germline V gene encodes CDR1 SGHAT and CDR2 FQNNGV. There are 15 residues in the CDR3. Between the trimmed V and J ends, which lost 3 bases and 2 bases, there was a span of 13 bases. As DNA, the CDR3 is TGTGCCAGCAGCTTGCAAAGGGGACCCAACTATGGCTACACCTTC. It yields the protein CASSLQRGPNYGYTF.

This clonotype was counted a few times. The chain recombines TRBV12-3 or TRBV12-4 with TRBJ2-6; D is undetermined. The CDR3 has 13 amino acids. The germline V and J ends were trimmed by 6 bases and 2 bases, with 5 bases remaining between them. CDR3 bases: TGTGCCAGCAGCGGGCCTGGGGCCAACGTCCTGACTTTC. This translates into CASSGPGANVLTF.

This clonotype has at least ten counts. J is TRBJ1-5 and V is TRBV6-2 or TRBV6-3; no firm D call. Trimming left V 2 bases short and J 0 bases short, with 14 bases between. The germline CDR1 and CDR2 sequences are MNHEY and SVGEGT. The CDR3 is 17 amino acids. Here the CDR3 reads CASSYESRRLSNQPQHF. The CDR3 bases are TGTGCCAGCAGTTACGAGTCTCGCAGACTTAGCAATCAGCCCCAGCATTTT.

At least ten counts were recorded for this clonotype. V usage is TRBV20-1 and J usage is TRBJ2-5, with a possible D match to TRBD1 (5 bases). The CDR3 is 14 amino acids. The germline gives CDR1 DFQATT, CDR2 SNEGSKA (reference sequence). The V end lost 6 bases, the J end lost 1 base, and 15 bases lay between the germline ends. The CDR3 bases are TGCAGTGCCTTAGACAGTCCCCGCCAAGAGACCCAGTACTTC. This sequence encodes CSALDSPRQETQYF.

This clonotype came up many times. CDR3: CASSPNAQETQYF. Written as DNA, the CDR3 is TGTGCCAGCTCACCCAATGCCCAAGAGACCCAGTACTTC. V is TRBV18 and J is TRBJ2-5; D not certain. The CDR3 runs 13 residues. Germline V CDR1 and CDR2: KGHSH, LQKENI. V was trimmed by 3 bases and J by 1 base, leaving 6 bases between them.

This clonotype was found many times. The rearrangement links TRBV6-1 to TRBJ2-5; TRBD1 agrees at 8 bases. CDR3 length: 15 residues. V lost 7 bases to trimming and J lost 4 bases; unmatched junction nucleotides: 11. Germline loops: CDR1 MNHNS, CDR2 SASEGT. CDR3 DNA: TGTGCCAGCACGCGCGGACAGGGCTTGGGAGAGACCCAGTACTTC. It is translated as CASTRGQGLGETQYF.

This clonotype came up many times. The chain couples TRBV7-2 to TRBJ2-1, with TRBD2 matching 9 bases. From germline, CDR1 is SGHTA and CDR2 FQGNSA. CDR3 length: 15 amino acids. Germline trimming cut 9 bases from V and 8 bases from J; bases unmatched to any gene: 14. CDR3 in DNA: TGTGCCAGTACCTTCCTAGCGGGAATAGGCGATGAGCAGTTCTTC. It specifies CASTFLAGIGDEQFF. The complete variable domain, with remaining parts taken from reference TRBV7-2 and TRBJ2-1, reads GAGVSQSPSNKVTEKGKDVELRCDPISGHTALYWYRQSLGQGLEFLIYFQGNSAPDKSGLPSDRFSAERTGGSVSTLTIQRTQQEDSAVYLCASTFLAGIGDEQFFGPGTRLTVL.

This clonotype has at least ten counts. This sequence joins TRBV7-8 and TRBJ2-1; D ambiguous. Germline V gene sequence: CDR1 SGHVS, CDR2 FQNEAQ. V was clipped by 5 bases and J by 4 bases, with 15 bases between them. The CDR3 runs to 15 residues. In DNA, the CDR3 is TGTGCCAGCAGCCGCAGCCGGTTAGGTTACAATGAGCAGTTCTTC. Translation: CASSRSRLGYNEQFF.

In this sample, this clonotype turned up a few times. J is TRBJ1-2 and V is TRBV5-6; a possible D gene is TRBD1 (5 bases). CDR1 and CDR2 from the germline V gene are SGHDT and YYEEEE. The CDR3 sequence is 14 residues long. V was cut by 2 bases and J by 2 bases, with 10 bases left in between. The CDR3 protein is CASSLGDSNYGYTF. Here the CDR3 DNA reads TGTGCCAGCAGCTTAGGAGACAGCAACTATGGCTACACCTTC.

The chain is built from TRBV7-9 and TRBJ2-7, with D unclear. Per germline, CDR1 SEHNR and CDR2 FQNEAQ (reference sequence). Trimming removed 7 bases at V and 0 bases at J, with 16 bases between. The CDR3 has 15 residues. CDR3 protein: CASTISTSPSYEQYF. The DNA of the CDR3 is TGTGCCAGCACCATTTCGACCTCTCCCTCCTACGAGCAGTACTTC.

There are many counts of this clonotype. V gene TRBV7-8 combines with J gene TRBJ2-7; the D gene is possibly TRBD2 (5 bases). CDR1 is SGHVS and CDR2 is FQNEAQ in the germline V gene. Trimming removed 5 bases at V and 0 bases at J, with 14 bases between. The CDR3 is 15 amino acids. Here the CDR3 reads CASSLREGSSYEQYF. CDR3 in DNA: TGTGCCAGCAGCCTGAGGGAAGGGAGCTCCTACGAGCAGTACTTC.

A remark on this clonotype: It may be a read error: a sequence one base away is much more abundant. The chain couples TRBV3-1 to TRBJ2-1; no firm D call. Near its end, the DNA agrees better with TRBJ2-7, so the J call may be wrong. The germline gives CDR1 LGHDT, CDR2 YNNKEL (reference sequence). This CDR3 contains 12 residues. CDR3 amino acids: CASSRSYNEQYF. The CDR3 nucleotides are TGTGCCAGCAGTCGATCCTACAATGAGCAGTACTTC.

A few counts support this clonotype. The chain has TRBV6-1 and TRBJ2-1; D unclear. Germline lookup yields CDR1 MNHNS and CDR2 SASEGT. V dropped 5 bases and J dropped 2 bases, with 13 bases sitting between them. The CDR3 consists of 15 residues. DNA for the CDR3: TGTGCCAGCAGTTTCGACTGGACGCCCTACAATGAGCAGTTCTTC. This codes for CASSFDWTPYNEQFF.

This clonotype was observed a handful of times. The J gene is TRBJ1-4, the V gene TRBV7-9; the D gene is possibly TRBD1 (6 bases). Germline CDR1 is SEHNR and CDR2 is FQNEAQ (reference sequence). Deletions cut 4 bases from V and 5 bases from J, with 14 bases between. CDR3 length: 15 residues. The DNA for the CDR3 is TGTGCCAGCAGCTCATCACAGGGACCCAATGAAAAACTGTTTTTT. Translating gives CASSSSQGPNEKLFF.

This clonotype appeared many times. J is TRBJ2-1 and V is TRBV11-2; D not certain. The CDR3 sequence is 16 residues long. V was shortened by 3 bases and J by 2 bases, with 14 bases between the two germline ends. CDR1 is SGHAT, CDR2 FQNNGV, per germline. CDR3 nucleotides: TGTGCCAGCAGCTTTGGCGGTAATGGGCCCTACAATGAGCAGTTCTTC. Residues: CASSFGGNGPYNEQFF.

This clonotype was recorded many times. This chain links TRBV28 with TRBJ2-3; possibly TRBD1 for D (6 bases). Germline values: CDR1 MDHEN, CDR2 SYDVKM. The V end lost 2 bases, the J end lost 1 base, and 10 bases lay between the germline ends. CDR3 size: 15 residues. The CDR3: CASSLGSGGTDTQYF. In nucleotides, the CDR3 is TGTGCCAGCAGTTTAGGGTCAGGGGGCACAGATACGCAGTATTTT.

This clonotype has at least ten counts. V gene TRBV28 combines with J gene TRBJ2-1; no definite D call. The V and J ends lost 4 bases and 3 bases respectively, with 7 bases between them. CDR1 is MDHEN and CDR2 is SYDVKM in the germline V gene. This CDR3 comprises 13 residues. CDR3 in DNA: TGTGCCAGCAGTTCCGTAGTCTACAATGAGCAGTTCTTC. It yields the protein CASSSVVYNEQFF.

This clonotype was picked up many times. V usage is TRBV7-3 and J usage is TRBJ1-1; the D gene is possibly TRBD1 (5 bases). CDR1 SGHTA and CDR2 FQGTGA come from the germline V gene. The V and J ends lost 5 bases and 4 bases respectively, with 17 bases between them. This CDR3 region has 15 residues. The CDR3 reads CASSVQGLGATEAFF. The CDR3 nucleotides read TGTGCCAGCAGCGTTCAGGGACTCGGGGCCACTGAAGCTTTCTTT.

This clonotype was recorded many times. This chain joins TRBV7-3 and TRBJ1-1; D may be TRBD1 (5 bases). Between the trimmed V and J ends, which lost 5 bases and 6 bases, there was a span of 16 bases. The CDR3 is made up of 14 amino acids. Germline V gives CDR1 SGHTA, CDR2 FQGTGA. In DNA, the CDR3 is TGTGCCAGCAGCCCCAGTGGGGGATATTCTGAAGCTTTCTTT. The encoded protein is CASSPSGGYSEAFF.